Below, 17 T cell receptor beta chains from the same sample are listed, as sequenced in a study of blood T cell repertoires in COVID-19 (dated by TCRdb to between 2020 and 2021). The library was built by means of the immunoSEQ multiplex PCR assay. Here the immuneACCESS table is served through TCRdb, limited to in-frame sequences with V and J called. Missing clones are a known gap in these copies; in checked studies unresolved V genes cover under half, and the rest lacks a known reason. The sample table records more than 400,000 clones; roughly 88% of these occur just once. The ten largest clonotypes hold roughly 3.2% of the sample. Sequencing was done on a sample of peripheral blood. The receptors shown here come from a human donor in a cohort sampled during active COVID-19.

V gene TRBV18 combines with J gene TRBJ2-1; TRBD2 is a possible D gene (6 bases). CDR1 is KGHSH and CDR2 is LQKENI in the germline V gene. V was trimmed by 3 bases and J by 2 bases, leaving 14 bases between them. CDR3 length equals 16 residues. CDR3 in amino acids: CASSPPSGGTYNEQFF. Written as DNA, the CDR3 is TGTGCCAGCTCACCGCCCTCTGGAGGGACCTACAATGAGCAGTTCTTC.

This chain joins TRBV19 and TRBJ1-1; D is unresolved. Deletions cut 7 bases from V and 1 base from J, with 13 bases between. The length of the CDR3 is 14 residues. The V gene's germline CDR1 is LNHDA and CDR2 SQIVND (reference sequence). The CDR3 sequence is CASKYRDENTEAFF. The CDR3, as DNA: TGTGCCAGTAAGTACAGAGACGAGAACACTGAAGCTTTCTTT. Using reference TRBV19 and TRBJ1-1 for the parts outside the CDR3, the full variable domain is DGGITQSPKYLFRKEGQNVTLSCEQNLNHDAMYWYRQDPGQGLRLIYYSQIVNDFQKGDIAEGYSVSREKKESFPLTVTSAQKNPTAFYLCASKYRDENTEAFFGQGTRLTVV.

CDR3 DNA sequence: TGTGCCAGCTCACCGGGACAGGGTTTTCAGCCCCAGCATTTT. Protein: CASSPGQGFQPQHF. V gene TRBV18 combines with J gene TRBJ1-5; TRBD1 aligns across 9 bases. There are 14 residues in the CDR3. In germline, CDR1 is KGHSH, CDR2 LQKENI. V shed 3 bases and J 6 bases; nucleotides not matched to a gene: 3.

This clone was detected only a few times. CDR3 in amino acids: CASSVDSTGELFF. The CDR3 bases are TGTGCCAGCAGCGTAGATAGCACCGGGGAGCTGTTTTTT. The V call is TRBV9, the J call TRBJ2-2; D ambiguous. Trimming removed 0 bases at V and 4 bases at J, with 4 bases between. CDR1 SGDLS and CDR2 YYNGEE come from the germline V gene. This CDR3 has 13 amino acids.

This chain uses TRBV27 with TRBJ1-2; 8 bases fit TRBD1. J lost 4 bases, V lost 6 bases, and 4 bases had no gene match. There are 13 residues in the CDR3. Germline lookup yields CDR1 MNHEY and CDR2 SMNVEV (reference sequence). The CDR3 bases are TGTGCCAGCAGCAGGGGGCGCGTCTATGGCTACACCTTC. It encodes CASSRGRVYGYTF.

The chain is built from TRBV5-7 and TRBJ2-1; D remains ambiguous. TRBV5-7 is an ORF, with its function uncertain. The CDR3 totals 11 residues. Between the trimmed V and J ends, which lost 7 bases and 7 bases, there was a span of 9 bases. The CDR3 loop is CASPLGNEQFF. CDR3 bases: TGTGCCAGCCCCCTCGGGAATGAGCAGTTCTTC.

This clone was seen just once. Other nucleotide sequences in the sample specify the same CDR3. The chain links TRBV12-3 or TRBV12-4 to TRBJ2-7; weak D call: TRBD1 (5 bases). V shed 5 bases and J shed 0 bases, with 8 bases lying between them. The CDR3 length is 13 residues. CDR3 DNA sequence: TGTGCCAGCAGTCCTGACAGCTCCTACGAGCAGTACTTC. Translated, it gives CASSPDSSYEQYF.

CDR3 sequence: CASSRTPASTDTQYF. As DNA, the CDR3 is TGTGCCAGCAGTCGGACACCCGCTAGCACAGATACGCAGTATTTT. This chain links TRBV9 with TRBJ2-3, with D tentatively TRBD1 (5 bases). V was pared by 5 bases and J by 0 bases, with 13 bases between. CDR1 SGDLS and CDR2 YYNGEE come from the germline V gene. CDR3 length: 15 amino acids. The full variable domain, its missing parts supplied by reference TRBV9 and TRBJ2-3, is DSGVTQTPKHLITATGQRVTLRCSPRSGDLSVYWYQQSLDQGLQFLIQYYNGEERAKGNILERFSAQQFPDLHSELNLSSLELGDSALYFCASSRTPASTDTQYFGPGTRLTVL.

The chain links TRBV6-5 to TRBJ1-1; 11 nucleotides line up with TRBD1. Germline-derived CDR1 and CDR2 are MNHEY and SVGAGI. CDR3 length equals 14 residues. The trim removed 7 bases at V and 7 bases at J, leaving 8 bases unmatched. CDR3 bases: TGTGCCAGCAACGGCCGGGACAGGGGGAGTGAAGCTTTCTTT. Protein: CASNGRDRGSEAFF.

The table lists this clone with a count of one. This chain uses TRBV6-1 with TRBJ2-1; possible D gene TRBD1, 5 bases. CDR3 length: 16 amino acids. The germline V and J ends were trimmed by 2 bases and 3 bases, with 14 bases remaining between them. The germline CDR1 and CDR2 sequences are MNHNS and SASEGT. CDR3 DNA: TGTGCCAGCAGTGAATCTTATTGGCAGGGCTACAATGAGCAGTTCTTC. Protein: CASSESYWQGYNEQFF.

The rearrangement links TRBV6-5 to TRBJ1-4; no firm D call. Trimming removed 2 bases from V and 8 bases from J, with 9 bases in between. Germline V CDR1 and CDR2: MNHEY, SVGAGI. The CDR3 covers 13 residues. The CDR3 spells CASSYGGSEKLFF. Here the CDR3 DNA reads TGTGCCAGCAGTTACGGAGGGAGCGAAAAACTGTTTTTT.

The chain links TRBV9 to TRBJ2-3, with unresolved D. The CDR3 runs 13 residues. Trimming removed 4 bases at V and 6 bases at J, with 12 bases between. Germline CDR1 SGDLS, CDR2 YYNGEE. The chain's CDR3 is CASSRRLADTQYF. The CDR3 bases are TGTGCCAGCAGCCGACGACTTGCGGATACGCAGTATTTT.

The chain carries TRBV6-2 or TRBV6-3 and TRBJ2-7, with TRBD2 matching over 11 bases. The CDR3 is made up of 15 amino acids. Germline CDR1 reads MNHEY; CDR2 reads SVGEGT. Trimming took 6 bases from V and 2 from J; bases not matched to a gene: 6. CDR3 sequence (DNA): TGTGCCAGCAGCCGACTAGCGGGGTTAACCTACGAGCAGTACTTC. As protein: CASSRLAGLTYEQYF.

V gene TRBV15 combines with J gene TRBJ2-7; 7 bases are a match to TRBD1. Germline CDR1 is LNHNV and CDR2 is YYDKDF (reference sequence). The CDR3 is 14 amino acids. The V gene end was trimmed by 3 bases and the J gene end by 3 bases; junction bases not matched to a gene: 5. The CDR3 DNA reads TGTGCCACCAGCAGCCGACAGGGAGTCTACGAGCAGTACTTC. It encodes CATSSRQGVYEQYF.

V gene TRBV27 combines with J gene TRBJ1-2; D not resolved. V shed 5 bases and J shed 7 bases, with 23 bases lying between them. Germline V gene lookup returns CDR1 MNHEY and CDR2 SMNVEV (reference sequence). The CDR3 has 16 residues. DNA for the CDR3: TGTGCCAGCAGTCCGCGAGCCGGTGAAATTGGGCTTGGCTACACCTTC. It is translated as CASSPRAGEIGLGYTF.

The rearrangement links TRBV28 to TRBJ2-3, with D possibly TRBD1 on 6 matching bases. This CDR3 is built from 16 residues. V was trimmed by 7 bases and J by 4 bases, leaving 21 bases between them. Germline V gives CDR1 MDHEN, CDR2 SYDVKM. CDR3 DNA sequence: TGTGCCAGCACGTTACTCCGGGACACAGCATCAGATACGCAGTATTTT. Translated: CASTLLRDTASDTQYF. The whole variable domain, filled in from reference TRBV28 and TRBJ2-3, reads DVKVTQSSRYLVKRTGEKVFLECVQDMDHENMFWYRQDPGLGLRLIYFSYDVKMKEKGDIPEGYSVSREKKERFSLILESASTNQTSMYLCASTLLRDTASDTQYFGPGTRLTVL.

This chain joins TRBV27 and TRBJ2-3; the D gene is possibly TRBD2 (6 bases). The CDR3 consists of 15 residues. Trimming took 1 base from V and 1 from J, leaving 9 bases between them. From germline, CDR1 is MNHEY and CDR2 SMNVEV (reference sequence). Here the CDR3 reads CASSLLGGGTDTQYF. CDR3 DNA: TGTGCCAGCAGTTTATTGGGCGGGGGCACAGATACGCAGTATTTT.